The clone carrying this TCR beta chain has more than one count but fewer than ten. The sample comes from a study of blood T cell repertoires in COVID-19. The assay was immunoSEQ multiplex PCR, and TCRdb's table has in-frame clones only and misses some. The sample includes 100,000 or so clones, over 80% seen only once; the top ten take 15% to 20%. The CDR3 extends over 14 amino acids. CDR1 is MNHEY, CDR2 SMNVEV, per germline (reference sequence). V was pared by 7 bases and J by 7 bases, with 12 bases of the junction left unmatched. The clonotype comes from a man at least 80 years old with acute or convalescent COVID-19. The V and J genes are TRBV27 and TRBJ2-7; 8 nucleotides agree with TRBD1. Source material: peripheral blood. The CDR3 nucleotides read TGTGCCAGCACCCCCCGGACAGGGCAGGGGGAGCAGTACTTC. This sequence encodes CASTPRTGQGEQYF.